The TCR beta chain described here comes from a study of blood T cell repertoires in COVID-19. At the level of the study: The United States, Italy and Spain provided the acute and convalescent COVID-19 samples. T cells, B-cell-depleted T cells, or PBMCs supplied cDNA or gDNA.

Original processing methods: Quantification of nucleated cells was approximated via reference gene primer amplification. Profiled with immunoSEQ multiplex PCR; TCRdb holds only in-frame clones, not every one. V, J and clone size were drawn from that table, and D and trimming were deduced from the DNA. The repertoire has roughly 140,000 clones, roughly 88% of them found once; the top ten carry 5.5% to 8%. The germline V gene encodes CDR1 LGHDT and CDR2 YNNKEL (reference sequence). The CDR3 has 16 amino acids. Between the trimmed V and J ends, which lost 5 bases and 0 bases, there was a span of 14 bases.

The clonotype originates from a woman between 45 and 60 years old in a cohort sampled during active or convalescent COVID-19. Sequenced sample: peripheral blood. The chain has TRBV3-1 (or the pseudogene TRBV3-2) and TRBJ2-1; possibly TRBD2 for D (5 bases). Written as DNA, the CDR3 is TGTGCCAGCAGCTACGGCGGGCTCTTCTCCTACAATGAGCAGTTCTTC. Protein: CASSYGGLFSYNEQFF.